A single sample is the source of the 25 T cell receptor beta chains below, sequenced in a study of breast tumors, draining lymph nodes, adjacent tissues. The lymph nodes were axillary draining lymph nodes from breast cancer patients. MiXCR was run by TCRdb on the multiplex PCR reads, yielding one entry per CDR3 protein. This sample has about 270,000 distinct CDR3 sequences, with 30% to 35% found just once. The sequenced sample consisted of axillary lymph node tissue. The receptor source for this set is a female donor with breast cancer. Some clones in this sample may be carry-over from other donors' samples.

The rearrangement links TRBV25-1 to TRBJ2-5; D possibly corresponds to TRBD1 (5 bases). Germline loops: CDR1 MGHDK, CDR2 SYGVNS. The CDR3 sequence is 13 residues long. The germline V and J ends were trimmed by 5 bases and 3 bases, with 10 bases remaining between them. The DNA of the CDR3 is TGTGCCAGCAGTCCAGGGTCTAAAGAGACCCAGTACTTC. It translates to CASSPGSKETQYF.

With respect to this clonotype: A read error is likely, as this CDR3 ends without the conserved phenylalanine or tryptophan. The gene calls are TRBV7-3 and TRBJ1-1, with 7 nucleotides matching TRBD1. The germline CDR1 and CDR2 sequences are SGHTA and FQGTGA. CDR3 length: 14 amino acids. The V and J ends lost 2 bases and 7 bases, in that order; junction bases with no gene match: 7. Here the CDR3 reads CASSLLQGPYEAFL. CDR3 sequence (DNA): TGTGCCAGCAGCTTATTACAGGGGCCGTATGAAGCTTTCCTT.

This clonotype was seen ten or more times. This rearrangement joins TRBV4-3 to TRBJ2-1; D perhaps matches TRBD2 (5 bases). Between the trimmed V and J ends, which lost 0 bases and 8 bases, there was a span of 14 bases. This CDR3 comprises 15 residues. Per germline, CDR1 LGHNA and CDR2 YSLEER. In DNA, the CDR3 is TGCGCCAGCAGCCAAGAGCGGGCTTACCTGGATGAGCAGTTCTTC. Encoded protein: CASSQERAYLDEQFF.

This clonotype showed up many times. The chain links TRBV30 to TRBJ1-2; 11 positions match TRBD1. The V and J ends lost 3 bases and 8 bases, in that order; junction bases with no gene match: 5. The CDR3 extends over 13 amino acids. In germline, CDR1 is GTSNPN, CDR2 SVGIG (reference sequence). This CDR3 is CAWRIRDRGGYTF. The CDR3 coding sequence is TGTGCCTGGAGAATACGGGACAGGGGGGGCTACACCTTC.

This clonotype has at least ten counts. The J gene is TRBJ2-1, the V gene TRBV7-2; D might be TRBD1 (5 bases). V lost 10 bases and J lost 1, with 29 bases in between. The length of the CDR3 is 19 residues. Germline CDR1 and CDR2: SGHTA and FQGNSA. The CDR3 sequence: CATTSRQSPLPISYNEQFF. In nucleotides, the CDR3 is TGTGCCACCACCTCCCGACAGTCGCCCCTTCCCATATCCTACAATGAGCAGTTCTTC.

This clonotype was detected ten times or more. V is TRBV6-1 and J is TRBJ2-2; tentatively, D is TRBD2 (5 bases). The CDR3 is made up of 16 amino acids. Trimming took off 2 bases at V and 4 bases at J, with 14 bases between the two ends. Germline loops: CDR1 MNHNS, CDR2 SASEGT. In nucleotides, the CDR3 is TGTGCCAGCAGTGAATTGACGGGAACGCCCACCGGGGAGCTGTTTTTT. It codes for CASSELTGTPTGELFF.

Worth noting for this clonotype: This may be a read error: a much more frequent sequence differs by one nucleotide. CDR3: CASSTGLNQPQHF. CDR3 nucleotide sequence: TGTGCCAGTAGTACAGGCCTCAATCAGCCCCAGCATTTT. V and J are TRBV19 and TRBJ1-5; D call uncertain. The CDR3 contains 13 residues. CDR1 and CDR2 from the germline V gene are LNHDA and SQIVND (reference sequence). The V end lost 4 bases, the J end lost 3 bases, and 7 bases lay between the germline ends.

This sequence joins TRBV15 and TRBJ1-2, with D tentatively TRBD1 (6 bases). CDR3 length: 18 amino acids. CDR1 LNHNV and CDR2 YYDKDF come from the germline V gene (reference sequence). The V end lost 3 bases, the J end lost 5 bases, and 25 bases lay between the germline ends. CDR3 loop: CATSSQTTGRLAHYGYTF. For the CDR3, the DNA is TGTGCCACCAGCAGCCAAACTACAGGGAGATTAGCCCATTATGGCTACACCTTC.

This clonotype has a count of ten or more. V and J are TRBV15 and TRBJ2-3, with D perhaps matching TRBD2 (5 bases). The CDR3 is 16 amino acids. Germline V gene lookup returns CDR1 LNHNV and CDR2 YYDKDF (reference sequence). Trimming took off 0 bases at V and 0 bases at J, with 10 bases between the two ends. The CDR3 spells CATSRDGRVSTDTQYF. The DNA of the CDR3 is TGTGCCACCAGCAGAGATGGGCGGGTAAGCACAGATACGCAGTATTTT.

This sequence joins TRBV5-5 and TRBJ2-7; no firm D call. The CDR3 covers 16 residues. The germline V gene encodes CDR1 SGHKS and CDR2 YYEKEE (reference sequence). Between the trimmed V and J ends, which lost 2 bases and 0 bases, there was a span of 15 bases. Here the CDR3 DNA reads TGTGCCAGCAGCTTTTCATCCCCCCCCAACTCCTACGAGCAGTACTTC. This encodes CASSFSSPPNSYEQYF.

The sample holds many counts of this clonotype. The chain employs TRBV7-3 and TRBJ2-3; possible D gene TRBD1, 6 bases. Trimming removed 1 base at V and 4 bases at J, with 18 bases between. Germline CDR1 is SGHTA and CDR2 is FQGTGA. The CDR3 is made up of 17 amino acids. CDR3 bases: TGTGCCAGCAGCTTAAAAAGGACCACAGGGAACGCAGATACGCAGTATTTT. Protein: CASSLKRTTGNADTQYF.

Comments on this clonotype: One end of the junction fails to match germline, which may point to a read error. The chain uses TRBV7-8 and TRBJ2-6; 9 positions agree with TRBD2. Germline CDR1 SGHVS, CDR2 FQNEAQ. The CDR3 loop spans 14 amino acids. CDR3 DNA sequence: TGTGCCAGCAGCTTTGAGCGGGGGGCCTACGTCCTGACTTTC. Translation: CASSFERGAYVLTF.

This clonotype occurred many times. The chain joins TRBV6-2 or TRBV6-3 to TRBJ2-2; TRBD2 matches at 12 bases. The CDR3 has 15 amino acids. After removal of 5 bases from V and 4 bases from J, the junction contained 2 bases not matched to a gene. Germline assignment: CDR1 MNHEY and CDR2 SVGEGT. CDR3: CASSLTSGSTGELFF. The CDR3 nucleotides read TGTGCCAGCAGTCTGACTAGCGGGAGCACCGGGGAGCTGTTTTTT.

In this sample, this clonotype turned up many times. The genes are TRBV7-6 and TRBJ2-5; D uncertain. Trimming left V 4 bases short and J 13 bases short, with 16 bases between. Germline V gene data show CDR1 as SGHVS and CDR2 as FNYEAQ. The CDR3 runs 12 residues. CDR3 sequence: CASSSTTPALYF. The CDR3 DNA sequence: TGTGCCAGCAGCTCTACGACCCCGGCGCTGTACTTC.

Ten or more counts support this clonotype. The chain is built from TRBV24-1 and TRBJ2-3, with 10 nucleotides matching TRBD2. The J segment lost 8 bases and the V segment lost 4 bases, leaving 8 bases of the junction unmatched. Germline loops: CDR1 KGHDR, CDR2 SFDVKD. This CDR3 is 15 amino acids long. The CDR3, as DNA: TGTGCCACCAGTGACGTTCTAGCGGGAGTCGCTACGCAGTATTTT. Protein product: CATSDVLAGVATQYF.

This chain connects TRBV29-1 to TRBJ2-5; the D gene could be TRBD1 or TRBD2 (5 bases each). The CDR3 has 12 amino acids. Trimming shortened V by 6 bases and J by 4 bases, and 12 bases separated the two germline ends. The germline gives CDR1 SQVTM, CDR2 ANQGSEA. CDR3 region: CSVRGRRETQYF. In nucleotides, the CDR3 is TGCAGCGTCCGGGGCAGACGAGAGACCCAGTACTTC.

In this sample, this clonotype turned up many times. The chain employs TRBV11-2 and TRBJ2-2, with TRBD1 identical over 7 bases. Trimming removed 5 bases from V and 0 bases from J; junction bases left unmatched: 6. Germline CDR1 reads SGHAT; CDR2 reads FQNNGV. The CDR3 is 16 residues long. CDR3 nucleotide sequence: TGTGCCAGCAGCCGACAGGGCCTAGCGAACACCGGGGAGCTGTTTTTT. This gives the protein CASSRQGLANTGELFF.

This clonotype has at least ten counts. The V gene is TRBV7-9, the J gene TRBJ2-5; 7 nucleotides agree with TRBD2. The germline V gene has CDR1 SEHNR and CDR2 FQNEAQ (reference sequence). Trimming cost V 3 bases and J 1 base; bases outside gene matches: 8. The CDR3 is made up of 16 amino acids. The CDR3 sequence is CASSFGAGDGQETQYF. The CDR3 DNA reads TGTGCCAGCAGCTTCGGCGCGGGAGACGGCCAAGAGACCCAGTACTTC.

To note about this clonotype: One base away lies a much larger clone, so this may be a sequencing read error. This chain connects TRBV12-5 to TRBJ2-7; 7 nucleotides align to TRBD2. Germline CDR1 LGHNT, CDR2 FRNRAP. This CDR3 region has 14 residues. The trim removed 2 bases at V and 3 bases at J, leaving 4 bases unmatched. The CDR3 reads CASGLRASGYEQYF. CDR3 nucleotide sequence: TGTGCTAGTGGTTTGAGGGCTAGCGGCTACGAGCAGTACTTC. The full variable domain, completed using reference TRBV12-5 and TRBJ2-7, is DARVTQTPRHKVTEMGQEVTMRCQPILGHNTVFWYRQTMMQGLELLAYFRNRAPLDDSGMPKDRFSAEMPDATLATLKIQPSEPRDSAVYFCASGLRASGYEQYFGPGTRLTVT.

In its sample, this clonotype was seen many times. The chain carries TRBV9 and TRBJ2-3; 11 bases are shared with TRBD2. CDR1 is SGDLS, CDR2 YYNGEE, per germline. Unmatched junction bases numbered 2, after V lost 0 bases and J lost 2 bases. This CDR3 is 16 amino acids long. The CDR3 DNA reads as TGTGCCAGCAGCGTAGGACTAGCGGGAAACACAGATACGCAGTATTTT. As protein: CASSVGLAGNTDTQYF.

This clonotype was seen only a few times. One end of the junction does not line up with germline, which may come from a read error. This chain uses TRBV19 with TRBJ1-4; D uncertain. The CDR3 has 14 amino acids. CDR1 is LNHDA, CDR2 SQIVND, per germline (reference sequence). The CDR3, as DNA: TGTGCCAGTAGTATACTCGCAACTAATGAAAAACTGCTTTTT. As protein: CASSILATNEKLLF.

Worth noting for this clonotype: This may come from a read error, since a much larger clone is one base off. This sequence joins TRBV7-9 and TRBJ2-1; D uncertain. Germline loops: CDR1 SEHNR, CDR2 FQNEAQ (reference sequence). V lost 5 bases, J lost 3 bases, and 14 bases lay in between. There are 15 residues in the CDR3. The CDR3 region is CASSTGSLSYNEQFF. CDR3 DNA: TGTGCCAGCAGCACCGGCTCCCTAAGCTACAATGAGCAGTTCTTC.

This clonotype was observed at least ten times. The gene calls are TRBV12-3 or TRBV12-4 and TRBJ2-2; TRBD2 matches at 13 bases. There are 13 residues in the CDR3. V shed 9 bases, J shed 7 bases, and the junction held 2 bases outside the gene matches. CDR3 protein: CASGLAGVGELFF. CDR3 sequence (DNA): TGTGCCAGTGGACTAGCGGGAGTCGGGGAGCTGTTTTTT.

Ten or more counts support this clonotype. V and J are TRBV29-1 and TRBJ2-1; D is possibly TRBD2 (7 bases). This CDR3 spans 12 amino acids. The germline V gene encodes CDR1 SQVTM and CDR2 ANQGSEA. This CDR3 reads CGGAPSYNEQFF. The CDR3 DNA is TGCGGGGGGGCGCCTTCCTACAATGAGCAGTTCTTC.

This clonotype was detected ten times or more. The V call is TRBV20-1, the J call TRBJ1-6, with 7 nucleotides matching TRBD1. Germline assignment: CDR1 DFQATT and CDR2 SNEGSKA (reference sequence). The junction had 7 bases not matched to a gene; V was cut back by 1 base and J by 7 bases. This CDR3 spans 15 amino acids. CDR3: CSARVPDRRNSPLHF. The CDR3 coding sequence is TGCAGTGCTAGAGTCCCGGACAGGCGGAATTCACCCCTCCACTTT.